The present T cell receptor beta chain was sequenced within a study of type 1 regulatory T cells. The overall study: T-allo10 is a Tr1-enriched, alloantigen-specific CD4 T cell product made in vitro.

The sample holds many counts of this clonotype. Its target is unknown. A single record per CDR3 protein comes from TCRdb applying MiXCR to the reads. Here the sample spans 35,000 to 50,000 distinct CDR3 sequences, 9.5% to 15% being singletons. The sample was cultured non-Tr1 T cells, either the whole culture or a sorted T cell fraction (not recorded which). The source of this sequence is a human donor in good health.

In nucleotides, the CDR3 is TGTGCCAGCAGCCAAGGGCGGGATGAGCTCTACGAGCAGTACTTC. It yields the protein CASSQGRDELYEQYF. The chain is built from TRBV3-1 and TRBJ2-7, with D possibly matching TRBD2 (6 bases). V lost 1 base and J lost 3, with 13 bases in between. This CDR3 contains 15 residues. Germline loops: CDR1 LGHDT, CDR2 YNNKEL (reference sequence).